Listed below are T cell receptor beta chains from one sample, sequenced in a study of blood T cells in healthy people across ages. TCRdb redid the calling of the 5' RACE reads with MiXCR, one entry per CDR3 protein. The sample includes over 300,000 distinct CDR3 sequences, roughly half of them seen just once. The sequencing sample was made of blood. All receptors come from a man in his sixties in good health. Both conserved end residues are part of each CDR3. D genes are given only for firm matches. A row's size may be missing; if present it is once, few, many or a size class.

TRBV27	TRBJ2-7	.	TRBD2	CASSFAGGPYEQYF	TGTGCCAGCAGTTTTGCGGGGGGACCCTACGAGCAGTACTTC
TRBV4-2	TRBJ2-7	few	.	CASSQDRRTYEQYF	TGTGCCAGCAGCCAAGATCGCAGAACCTACGAGCAGTACTTC
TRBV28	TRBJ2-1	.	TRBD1	CASNLSGTGVWNEQFF	TGTGCCAGCAACCTTTCTGGGACAGGGGTGTGGAATGAGCAGTTCTTC
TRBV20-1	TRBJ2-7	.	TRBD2	CSARTSGRVQSEQYF	TGCAGTGCCCGGACTAGCGGGAGGGTTCAAAGCGAGCAGTACTTC
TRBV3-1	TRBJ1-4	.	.	CASSRGRNEKLFF	TGTGCCAGCAGCCGGGGGCGCAATGAAAAACTGTTTTTT
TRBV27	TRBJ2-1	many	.	CASSLSQGSSYNEQFF	TGTGCCAGCAGTTTATCGCAGGGGAGCTCCTACAATGAGCAGTTCTTC
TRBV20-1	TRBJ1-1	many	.	CSATKPNTEAFF	TGCAGTGCGACAAAACCGAACACTGAAGCTTTCTTT
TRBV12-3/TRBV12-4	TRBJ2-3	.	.	CATDPGDTDTQYF	TGTGCCACCGACCCGGGGGACACAGATACGCAGTATTTT
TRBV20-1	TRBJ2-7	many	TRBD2	CSATPTSGGYEQYF	TGCAGTGCTACCCCGACTAGCGGGGGGTACGAGCAGTACTTC
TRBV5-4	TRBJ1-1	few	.	CASSPPRRGANTEAFF	TGTGCCAGCAGCCCCCCTCGTCGTGGGGCGAACACTGAAGCTTTCTTT
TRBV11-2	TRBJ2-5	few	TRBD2	CASSLERGLAGGPWETQYF	TGTGCCAGCAGCTTAGAGAGGGGACTAGCGGGGGGGCCTTGGGAGACCCAGTACTTC
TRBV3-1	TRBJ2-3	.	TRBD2	CASSQNGGGGGSSTDTQYF	TGTGCCAGCAGCCAGAACGGGGGGGGCGGGGGGTCTAGCACAGATACGCAGTATTTT
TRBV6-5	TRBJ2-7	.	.	CASSPTFTVYEQYF	TGTGCCAGCAGTCCTACCTTTACCGTCTACGAGCAGTACTTC
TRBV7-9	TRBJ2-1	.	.	CASGRRNPREQFF	TGTGCCAGCGGCCGTAGGAACCCCAGAGAGCAGTTCTTC
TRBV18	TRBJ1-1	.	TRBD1	CASSPDRVMSEAFF	TGTGCCAGCTCTCCGGACAGGGTGATGTCTGAAGCTTTCTTT
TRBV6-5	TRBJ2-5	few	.	CASKTHRDQETQYF	TGTGCCAGCAAAACACATCGCGACCAAGAGACCCAGTACTTC
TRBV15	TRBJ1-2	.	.	CATSRDRGMVHGYTF	TGTGCCACCAGCAGAGATCGGGGGATGGTCCATGGCTACACCTTC
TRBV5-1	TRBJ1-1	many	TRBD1	CASRPGGRRTEAFF	TGCGCCAGCAGGCCAGGGGGCCGGAGGACTGAAGCTTTCTTT
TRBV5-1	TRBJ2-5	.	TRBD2	CASSVWTSGKGETQYF	TGCGCCAGCAGCGTCTGGACTAGCGGTAAAGGGGAGACCCAGTACTTC
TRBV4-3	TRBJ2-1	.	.	CASSQDDRLHGDEQFF	TGCGCCAGCAGCCAAGATGATCGGCTCCATGGCGATGAGCAGTTCTTC
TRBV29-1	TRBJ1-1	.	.	CSVKRDEAFF	TGCAGCGTTAAAAGGGATGAAGCTTTCTTT
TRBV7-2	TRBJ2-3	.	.	CASSYWSGPTDTQYF	TGTGCCAGCAGCTACTGGTCCGGGCCTACAGATACGCAGTATTTT
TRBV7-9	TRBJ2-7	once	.	CASSNSLGQDYNEQYF	TGTGCCAGCAGTAATAGCCTTGGACAAGATTACAATGAGCAGTACTTC
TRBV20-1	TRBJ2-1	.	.	CSATGTQNNEQFF	TGCAGTGCTACCGGGACACAAAACAATGAGCAGTTCTTC
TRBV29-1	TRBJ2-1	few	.	CSGSQVSYNEQFF	TGCAGCGGGTCACAGGTCAGCTACAATGAGCAGTTCTTC
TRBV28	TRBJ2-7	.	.	CASIQWGAYEQYF	TGTGCCAGCATTCAGTGGGGGGCCTACGAGCAGTACTTC
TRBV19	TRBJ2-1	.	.	CASSIDRSGTYNEQFF	TGTGCCAGTAGTATAGATCGAAGCGGAACCTACAATGAGCAGTTCTTC
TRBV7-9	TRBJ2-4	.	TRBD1	CASSSPDRGDIQYF	TGTGCCAGCAGCTCTCCGGACAGGGGAGACATTCAGTACTTC
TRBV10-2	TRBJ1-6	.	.	CASPDRQSSYNSPLHF	TGCGCCAGCCCCGATAGGCAGTCGAGCTATAATTCACCCCTCCACTTT
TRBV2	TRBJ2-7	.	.	CASSENSSYEQYF	TGTGCCAGCAGTGAAAACAGCTCCTACGAGCAGTACTTC
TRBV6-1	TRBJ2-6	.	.	CASSEGQVAGANVLTF	TGTGCCAGCAGTGAAGGACAGGTGGCTGGGGCCAACGTCCTGACTTTC
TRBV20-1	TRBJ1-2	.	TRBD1	CSALQGVDGYTF	TGCAGTGCCCTGCAGGGGGTGGATGGCTACACCTTC
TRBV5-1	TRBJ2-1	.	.	CASSPSGTNNEQFF	TGCGCCAGCAGCCCATCGGGGACGAACAATGAGCAGTTCTTC
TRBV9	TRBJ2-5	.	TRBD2	CASSVDRSGEQYF	TGTGCCAGCAGCGTAGATCGGAGCGGGGAGCAGTACTTC
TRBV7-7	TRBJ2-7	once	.	CASSLNDNADEQYF	TGTGCTAGCAGCTTGAATGATAATGCGGACGAGCAGTACTTC
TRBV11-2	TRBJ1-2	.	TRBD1	CASSPSDRARINYGYTF	TGTGCTAGCAGCCCGAGCGACAGGGCGCGGATAAACTATGGCTACACCTTC
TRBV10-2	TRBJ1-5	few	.	CASSESPGNSNQPQHF	TGCGCCAGCAGTGAGTCCCCGGGGAATAGCAATCAGCCCCAGCATTTT
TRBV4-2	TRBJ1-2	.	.	CASSQARDTSNYGYTF	TGTGCCAGCAGCCAAGCCCGGGATACCTCTAACTATGGCTACACCTTC
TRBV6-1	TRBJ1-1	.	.	CASSDSGAVNTEAFF	TGTGCCAGCAGTGACTCCGGAGCCGTGAACACTGAAGCTTTCTTT
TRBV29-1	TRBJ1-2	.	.	CSVEDQLGQRGPRGDPSGYTF	TGCAGCGTTGAAGATCAACTCGGACAGAGGGGCCCGAGGGGAGATCCCAGCGGCTACACCTTC
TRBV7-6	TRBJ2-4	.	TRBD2	CASSFQRGAADIQYF	TGTGCCAGCAGCTTCCAGCGGGGGGCCGCGGATATTCAGTACTTC
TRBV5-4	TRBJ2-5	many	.	CASSLPKETQYF	TGTGCCAGCAGCTTGCCGAAAGAGACCCAGTACTTC
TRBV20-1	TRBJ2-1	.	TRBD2	CSPEGTSGYNEQFF	TGCAGTCCCGAGGGGACTAGCGGATACAATGAGCAGTTCTTC
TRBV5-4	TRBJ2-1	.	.	CASSTWFGSEQFF	TGTGCCAGCAGCACTTGGTTCGGCAGTGAGCAGTTCTTC
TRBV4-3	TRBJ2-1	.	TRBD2	CASSPGGGLAYNEQFF	TGCGCCAGCAGCCCAGGTGGGGGACTAGCCTACAATGAGCAGTTCTTC
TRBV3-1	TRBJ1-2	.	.	CASSLGTSPYTF	TGTGCCAGCAGCCTAGGGACATCCCCCTACACCTTC
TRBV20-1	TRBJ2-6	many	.	CSASVLSGANVLTF	TGCAGTGCTAGCGTCCTCTCTGGGGCCAACGTCCTGACTTTC
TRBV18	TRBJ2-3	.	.	CASSPAGRTDTQYF	TGTGCCAGCTCACCAGCCGGGCGGACAGATACGCAGTATTTT
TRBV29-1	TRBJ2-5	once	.	CSVDGSQETQYF	TGCAGCGTTGATGGGTCCCAAGAGACCCAGTACTTC
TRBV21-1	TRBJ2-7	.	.	CASSGRDRFGEQYF	TGTGCCAGCAGCGGCCGGGACAGGTTCGGCGAGCAGTACTTC